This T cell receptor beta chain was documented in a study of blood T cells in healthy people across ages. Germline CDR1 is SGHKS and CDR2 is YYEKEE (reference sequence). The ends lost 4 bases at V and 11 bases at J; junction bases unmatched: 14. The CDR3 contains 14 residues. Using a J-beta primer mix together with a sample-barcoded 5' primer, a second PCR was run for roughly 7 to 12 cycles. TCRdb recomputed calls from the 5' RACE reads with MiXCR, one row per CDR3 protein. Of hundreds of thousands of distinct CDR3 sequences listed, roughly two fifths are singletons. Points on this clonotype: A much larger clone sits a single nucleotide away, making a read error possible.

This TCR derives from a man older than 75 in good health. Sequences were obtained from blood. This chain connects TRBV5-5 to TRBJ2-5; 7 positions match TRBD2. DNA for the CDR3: TGTGCCAGCAGCCCAGCGGGAAGCTACAATGAGCAGTACTTC. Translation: CASSPAGSYNEQYF.